One and the same sample provided the 10 T cell receptor beta chains below, sequenced in a study of cytomegalovirus exposure and HLA in healthy donors (dated 2017 in TCRdb). Libraries came from the immunoSEQ multiplex PCR assay. The multiplex PCR relied on a mix of 60 forward primers for TCR Vbeta segments and 13 reverse primers for TCR Jbeta segments. The clones in this table, taken by TCRdb from immuneACCESS, are in-frame only. Not every clone is retained; where verified, under half of the shortfall comes from an unresolved V gene, and the cause of the rest is unknown. The sample includes fewer than 150,000 clones, with approximately 83% observed a single time. The top ten constitute 2.5% to 3.5% of the sample. The sample consisted of PBMCs. These receptors all come from a man aged 35 to 55 in good health and CMV-seronegative.

This clone was seen once. The chain recombines TRBV9 with TRBJ2-7; maybe TRBD1 (6 bases). Trimming took off 0 bases at V and 5 bases at J, with 15 bases between the two ends. Germline loops: CDR1 SGDLS, CDR2 YYNGEE. The CDR3 has 15 amino acids. CDR3 DNA sequence: TGTGCCAGCAGCGTAGCACAGGGCGGATCCGACGAGCAGTACTTC. This translates into CASSVAQGGSDEQYF. The variable domain in full, completed from reference TRBV9 and TRBJ2-7, reads DSGVTQTPKHLITATGQRVTLRCSPRSGDLSVYWYQQSLDQGLQFLIQYYNGEERAKGNILERFSAQQFPDLHSELNLSSLELGDSALYFCASSVAQGGSDEQYFGPGTRLTVT.

V is TRBV11-3 and J is TRBJ2-7; TRBD2 aligns across 12 bases. V lost 6 bases, J lost 3 bases, and 3 bases stayed unmatched. The CDR3 is 14 amino acids. CDR1 and CDR2 from the germline V gene are SGHNT and YENEEA. DNA for the CDR3: TGTGCCAGCAGGCTAGCGGGAGGGGGCTACGAGCAGTACTTC. Residues: CASRLAGGGYEQYF.

This clone was counted a few times. V gene TRBV6-1 combines with J gene TRBJ1-2, with TRBD1 as a possible D gene (6 bases). This CDR3 has 14 amino acids. Germline V gives CDR1 MNHNS, CDR2 SASEGT. Trimming cost V 5 bases and J 4 bases, with 14 bases left between them. The CDR3 is CASSSSGGTYGYTF. In DNA, the CDR3 is TGTGCCAGCAGTTCTAGTGGGGGCACCTATGGCTACACCTTC.

This chain connects TRBV9 to TRBJ2-1; 10 bases are shared with TRBD2. V gave up 0 bases and J gave up 2 bases; unmatched junction bases: 2. The V gene's germline CDR1 is SGDLS and CDR2 YYNGEE. This CDR3 spans 16 amino acids. CDR3 in DNA: TGTGCCAGCAGCGTAGGTGGACTAGCGGCCTACAATGAGCAGTTCTTC. Protein: CASSVGGLAAYNEQFF. Full variable domain (remainder filled in from reference TRBV9 and TRBJ2-1): DSGVTQTPKHLITATGQRVTLRCSPRSGDLSVYWYQQSLDQGLQFLIQYYNGEERAKGNILERFSAQQFPDLHSELNLSSLELGDSALYFCASSVGGLAAYNEQFFGPGTRLTVL.

J is TRBJ2-6 and V is TRBV19; D may be TRBD2 (6 bases). Germline V CDR1 and CDR2: LNHDA, SQIVND (reference sequence). V lost 6 bases, J lost 1 base, and 13 bases lay in between. The CDR3 has 16 amino acids. This CDR3 reads CASSPLAGSGANVLTF. CDR3 coding DNA: TGTGCCAGTAGCCCGCTGGCGGGATCTGGGGCCAACGTCCTGACTTTC. Full variable domain (remainder filled in from reference TRBV19 and TRBJ2-6): DGGITQSPKYLFRKEGQNVTLSCEQNLNHDAMYWYRQDPGQGLRLIYYSQIVNDFQKGDIAEGYSVSREKKESFPLTVTSAQKNPTAFYLCASSPLAGSGANVLTFGAGSRLTVL.

The chain links TRBV29-1 to TRBJ2-3; 11 bases map to TRBD2. Germline CDR1 and CDR2: SQVTM and ANQGSEA. The CDR3 consists of 14 residues. The junction had 2 bases not matched to a gene; V was cut back by 5 bases and J by 1 base. CDR3 bases: TGCAGCGTTACTAGCGGGAGCCGCACAGATACGCAGTATTTT. Translation: CSVTSGSRTDTQYF.

The V and J genes are TRBV28 and TRBJ1-1; maybe TRBD1 (5 bases). The germline V and J ends were trimmed by 5 bases and 5 bases, with 18 bases remaining between them. The CDR3 covers 15 residues. Germline CDR1 MDHEN, CDR2 SYDVKM. The CDR3 is CASSPRGRASTEAFF. For the CDR3, the DNA is TGTGCCAGCAGTCCCCGAGGCAGGGCGTCGACTGAAGCTTTCTTT.

The V gene is TRBV7-3, the J gene TRBJ2-1; the D is unclear. The CDR3 is 14 residues long. Germline values: CDR1 SGHTA, CDR2 FQGTGA. The V end was cut by 1 base, the J end by 5 bases, with 9 bases between. The CDR3 loop is CASSLNAHDNEQFF. CDR3 nucleotides: TGTGCCAGCAGCTTAAATGCACATGACAATGAGCAGTTCTTC.

This clone was picked up a small number of times. The chain joins TRBV4-3 to TRBJ2-7; 9 nucleotides line up with TRBD2. Germline V gene lookup returns CDR1 LGHNA and CDR2 YSLEER. The CDR3 sequence is 16 residues long. Trimming removed 1 base from V and 2 bases from J; junction bases left unmatched: 6. The CDR3 protein is CASSQVSGSGPYEQYF. In nucleotides, the CDR3 is TGCGCCAGCAGCCAAGTTAGCGGGAGTGGCCCCTACGAGCAGTACTTC.

This clone was observed a handful of times. The chain combines TRBV7-9 with TRBJ2-3; D might be TRBD2 (5 bases). Trimming removed 5 bases at V and 2 bases at J, with 14 bases between. The CDR3 contains 15 residues. Germline V gene sequence: CDR1 SEHNR, CDR2 FQNEAQ (reference sequence). The DNA for the CDR3 is TGTGCCAGCAGCCCCGGGGAGCAGCCCACAGATACGCAGTATTTT. Translating gives CASSPGEQPTDTQYF.